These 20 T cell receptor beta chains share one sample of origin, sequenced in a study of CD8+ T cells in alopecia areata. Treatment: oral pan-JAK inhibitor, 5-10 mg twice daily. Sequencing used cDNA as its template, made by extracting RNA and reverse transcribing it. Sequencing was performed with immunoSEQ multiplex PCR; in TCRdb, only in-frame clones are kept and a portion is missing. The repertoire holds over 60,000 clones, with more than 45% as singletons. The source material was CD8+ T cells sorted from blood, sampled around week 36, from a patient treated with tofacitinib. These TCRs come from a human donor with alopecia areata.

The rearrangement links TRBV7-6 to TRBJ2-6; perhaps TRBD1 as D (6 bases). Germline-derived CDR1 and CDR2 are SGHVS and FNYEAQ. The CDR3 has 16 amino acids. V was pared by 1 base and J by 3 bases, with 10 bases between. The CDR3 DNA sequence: TGTGCCAGCAGCTTAGACAGGGTGGTTGGGGCCAACGTCCTGACTTTC. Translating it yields CASSLDRVVGANVLTF. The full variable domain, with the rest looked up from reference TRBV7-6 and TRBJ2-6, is GAGVSQSPRYKVTKRGQDVALRCDPISGHVSLYWYRQALGQGPEFLTYFNYEAQQDKSGLPNDRFSAERPEGSISTLTIQRTEQRDSAMYRCASSLDRVVGANVLTFGAGSRLTVL.

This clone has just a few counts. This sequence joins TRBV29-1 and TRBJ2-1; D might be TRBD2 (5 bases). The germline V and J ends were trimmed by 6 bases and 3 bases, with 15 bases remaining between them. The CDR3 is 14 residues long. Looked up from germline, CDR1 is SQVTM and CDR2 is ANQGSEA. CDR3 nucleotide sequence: TGCAGCGTCCTGGGTAGCGCTAACTACAATGAGCAGTTCTTC. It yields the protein CSVLGSANYNEQFF.

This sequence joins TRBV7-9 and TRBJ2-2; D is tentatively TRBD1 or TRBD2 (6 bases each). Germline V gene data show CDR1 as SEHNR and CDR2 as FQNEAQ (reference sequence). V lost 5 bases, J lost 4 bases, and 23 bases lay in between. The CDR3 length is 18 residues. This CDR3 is CASSRKGGGGVTTGELFF. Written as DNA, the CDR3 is TGTGCCAGCAGCCGAAAGGGGGGAGGAGGAGTCACCACCGGGGAGCTGTTTTTT.

This chain's CDR3 is CASSSDSGTAYEQYF. CDR3 coding DNA: TGTGCCAGCAGCAGCGATAGCGGGACGGCCTACGAGCAGTACTTC. V usage is TRBV7-6 and J usage is TRBJ2-7, with 8 bases lining up with TRBD2. This CDR3 has 15 amino acids. Germline V CDR1 and CDR2: SGHVS, FNYEAQ. Losses at the gene ends were 5 bases for V and 2 bases for J; bases not matched to a gene: 8.

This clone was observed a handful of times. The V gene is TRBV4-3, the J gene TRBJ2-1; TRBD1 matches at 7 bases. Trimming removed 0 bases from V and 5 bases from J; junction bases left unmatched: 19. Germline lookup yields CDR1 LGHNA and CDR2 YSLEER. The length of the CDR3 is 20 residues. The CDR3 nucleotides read TGCGCCAGCAGCCAAGATCAATATGAGGGGGCGGCTTACCCGGACAATGAGCAGTTCTTC. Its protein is CASSQDQYEGAAYPDNEQFF.

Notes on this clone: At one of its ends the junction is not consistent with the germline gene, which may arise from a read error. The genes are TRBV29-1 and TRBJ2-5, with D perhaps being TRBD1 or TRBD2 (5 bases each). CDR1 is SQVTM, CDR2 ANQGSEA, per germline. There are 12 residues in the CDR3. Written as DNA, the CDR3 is TGCAGCGTTGAAGAGGGGGAAGAGAGCCAGTACTTC. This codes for CSVEEGEESQYF.

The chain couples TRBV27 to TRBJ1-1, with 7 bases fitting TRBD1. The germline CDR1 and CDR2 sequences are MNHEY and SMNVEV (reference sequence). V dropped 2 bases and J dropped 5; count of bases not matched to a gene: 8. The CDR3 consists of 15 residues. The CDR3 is CASSLTGRGSTEAFF. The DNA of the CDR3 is TGTGCCAGCAGTTTAACGGGCAGGGGGAGTACTGAAGCTTTCTTT.

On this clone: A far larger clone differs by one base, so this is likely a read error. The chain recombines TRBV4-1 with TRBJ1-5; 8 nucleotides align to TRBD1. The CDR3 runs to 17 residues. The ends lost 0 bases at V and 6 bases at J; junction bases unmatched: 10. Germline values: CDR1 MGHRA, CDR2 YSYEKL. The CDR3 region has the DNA TGCGCCAGCAGCCAAGATCCCAGGACAGGGTTAGGTCAGCCCCAGCATTTT. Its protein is CASSQDPRTGLGQPQHF.

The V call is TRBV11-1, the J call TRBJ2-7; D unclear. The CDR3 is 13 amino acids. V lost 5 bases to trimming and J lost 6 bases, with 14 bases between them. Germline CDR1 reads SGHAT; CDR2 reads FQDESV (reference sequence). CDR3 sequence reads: CASSAAMVSEQYF. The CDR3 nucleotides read TGTGCCAGCAGCGCGGCCATGGTATCCGAGCAGTACTTC.

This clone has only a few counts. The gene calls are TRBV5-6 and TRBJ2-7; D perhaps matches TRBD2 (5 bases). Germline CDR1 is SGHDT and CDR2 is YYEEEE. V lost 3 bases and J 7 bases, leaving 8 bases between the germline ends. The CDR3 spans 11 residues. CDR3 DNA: TGTGCCAGCAGCTCCCGAGGGGAGCAGTACTTC. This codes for CASSSRGEQYF. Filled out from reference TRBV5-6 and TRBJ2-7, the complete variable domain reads DAGVTQSPTHLIKTRGQQVTLRCSPKSGHDTVSWYQQALGQGPQFIFQYYEEEERQRGNFPDRFSGHQFPNYSSELNVNALLLGDSALYLCASSSRGEQYFGPGTRLTVT.

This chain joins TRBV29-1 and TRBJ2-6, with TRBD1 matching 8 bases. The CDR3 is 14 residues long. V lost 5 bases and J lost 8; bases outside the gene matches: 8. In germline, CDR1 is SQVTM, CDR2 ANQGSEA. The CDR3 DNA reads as TGCAGCGTTCCGGACAGGGAAGCGACCAACGTCCTGACTTTC. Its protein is CSVPDREATNVLTF.

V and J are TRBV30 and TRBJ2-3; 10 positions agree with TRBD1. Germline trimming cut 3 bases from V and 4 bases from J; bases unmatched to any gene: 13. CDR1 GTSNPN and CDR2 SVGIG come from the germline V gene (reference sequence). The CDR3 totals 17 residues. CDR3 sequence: CAWSNVRDRGSADTQYF. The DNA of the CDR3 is TGTGCCTGGAGCAATGTCCGGGACAGGGGTTCAGCAGATACGCAGTATTTT.

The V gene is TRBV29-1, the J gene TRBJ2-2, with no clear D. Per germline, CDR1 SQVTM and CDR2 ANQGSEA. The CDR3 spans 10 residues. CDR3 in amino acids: CGVGTGELFF. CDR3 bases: TGCGGGGTCGGCACCGGGGAGCTGTTTTTT.

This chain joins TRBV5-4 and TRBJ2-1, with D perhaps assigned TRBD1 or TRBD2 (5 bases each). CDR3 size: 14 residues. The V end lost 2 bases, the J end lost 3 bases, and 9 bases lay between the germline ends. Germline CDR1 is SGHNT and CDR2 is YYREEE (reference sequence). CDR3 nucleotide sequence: TGTGCCAGCAGCTTCTGGGGGAGCTACAATGAGCAGTTCTTC. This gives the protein CASSFWGSYNEQFF. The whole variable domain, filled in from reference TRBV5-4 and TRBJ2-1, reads ETGVTQSPTHLIKTRGQQVTLRCSSQSGHNTVSWYQQALGQGPQFIFQYYREEENGRGNFPPRFSGLQFPNYSSELNVNALELDDSALYLCASSFWGSYNEQFFGPGTRLTVL.

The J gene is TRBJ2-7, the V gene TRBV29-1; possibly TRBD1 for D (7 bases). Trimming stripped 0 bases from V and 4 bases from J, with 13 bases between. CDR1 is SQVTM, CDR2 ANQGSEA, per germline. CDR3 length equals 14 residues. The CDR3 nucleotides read TGCAGCGTTGAAGATAGGGCAGGGGGGTACGAGCAGTACTTC. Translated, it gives CSVEDRAGGYEQYF.

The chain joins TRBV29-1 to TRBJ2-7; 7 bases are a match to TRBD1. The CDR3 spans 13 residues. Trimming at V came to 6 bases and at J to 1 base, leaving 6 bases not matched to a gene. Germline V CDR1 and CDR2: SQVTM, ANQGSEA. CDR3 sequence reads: CSVARQGSYEQYF. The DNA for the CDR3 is TGCAGCGTGGCAAGACAGGGATCCTACGAGCAGTACTTC.

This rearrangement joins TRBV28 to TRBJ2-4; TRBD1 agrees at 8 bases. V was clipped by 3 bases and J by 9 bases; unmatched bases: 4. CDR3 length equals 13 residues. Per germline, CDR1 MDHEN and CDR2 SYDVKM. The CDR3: CASSLSGGSIQYF. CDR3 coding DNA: TGTGCCAGCAGTTTGTCAGGGGGCAGCATTCAGTACTTC. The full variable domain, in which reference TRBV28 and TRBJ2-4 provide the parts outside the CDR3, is DVKVTQSSRYLVKRTGEKVFLECVQDMDHENMFWYRQDPGLGLRLIYFSYDVKMKEKGDIPEGYSVSREKKERFSLILESASTNQTSMYLCASSLSGGSIQYFGAGTRLSVL.

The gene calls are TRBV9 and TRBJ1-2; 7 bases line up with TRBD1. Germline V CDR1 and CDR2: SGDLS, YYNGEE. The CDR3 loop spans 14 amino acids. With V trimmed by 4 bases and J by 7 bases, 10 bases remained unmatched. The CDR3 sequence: CASSFNEGASGYTF. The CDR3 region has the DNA TGTGCCAGCAGCTTTAATGAGGGGGCCAGTGGCTACACCTTC.

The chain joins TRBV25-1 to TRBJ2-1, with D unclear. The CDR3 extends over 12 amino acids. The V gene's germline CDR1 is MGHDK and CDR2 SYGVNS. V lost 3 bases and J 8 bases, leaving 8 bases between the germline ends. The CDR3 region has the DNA TGTGCCAGCAGTGATTCGGTGTATGAGCAGTTCTTC. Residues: CASSDSVYEQFF. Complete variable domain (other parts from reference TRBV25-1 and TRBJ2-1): EADIYQTPRYLVIGTGKKITLECSQTMGHDKMYWYQQDPGMELHLIHYSYGVNSTEKGDLSSESTVSRIRTEHFPLTLESARPSHTSQYLCASSDSVYEQFFGPGTRLTVL.

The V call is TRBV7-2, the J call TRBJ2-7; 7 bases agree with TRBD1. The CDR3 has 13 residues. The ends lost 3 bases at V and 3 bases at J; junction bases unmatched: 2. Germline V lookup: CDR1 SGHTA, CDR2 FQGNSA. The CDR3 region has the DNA TGTGCCAGCAGCTTCGGACAGGACTACGAGCAGTACTTC. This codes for CASSFGQDYEQYF.